The rows below give T cell receptor beta chains drawn from one sample of a study of cytomegalovirus exposure and HLA in healthy donors. Clones were sequenced by immunoSEQ multiplex PCR, and TCRdb holds only the in-frame ones, with some missing. The data hold just over 150,000 clones, with 70% to 85% observed a single time. The sequencing input was PBMCs. The receptors come from a woman between 45 and 65 years old in good health and CMV-seropositive. The CDR3 runs from the conserved cysteine through the conserved F or W. The D gene is left open where the match is weak. A row's size may be missing; if present it is once, few, many or a size class.

j_call	v_call	clone_size	d_call	cdr3_aa	cdr3_nt
TRBJ2-1	TRBV7-2	-	TRBD1	CASSFDRGPYNEQFF	TGTGCCAGCAGCTTCGACAGGGGACCTTACAATGAGCAGTTCTTC
TRBJ2-1	TRBV12-5	-	TRBD1	CASGLENRGEQFF	TGTGCTAGTGGTTTGGAAAACAGGGGTGAGCAGTTCTTC
TRBJ2-7	TRBV5-1	-	-	CASSLGGSEQYF	TGCGCCAGCAGCTTGGGAGGGAGCGAGCAGTACTTC
TRBJ2-4	TRBV5-4	-	-	CASSLTGRPAGNIQYF	TGTGCCAGCAGCCTGACAGGTCGCCCGGCAGGAAACATTCAGTACTTC
TRBJ2-7	TRBV29-1	few	TRBD2	CSVGSAGNSYEQYF	TGCAGCGTTGGGTCAGCGGGGAACTCCTACGAGCAGTACTTC
TRBJ2-1	TRBV19	-	TRBD2	CASTQLAGGRDEQFF	TGTGCCAGTACCCAACTAGCGGGGGGGCGAGATGAGCAGTTCTTC
TRBJ2-1	TRBV4-3	-	-	CASSQEAGRNEQFF	TGCGCCAGCAGCCAAGAGGCGGGCCGAAATGAGCAGTTCTTC
TRBJ1-5	TRBV5-8	-	-	CASTNGREQPQHF	TGTGCCAGCACCAATGGGCGTGAACAGCCCCAGCATTTT
TRBJ1-2	TRBV27	-	TRBD1	CASSPGTGGTLGYGYTF	TGTGCCAGCAGTCCGGGGACAGGGGGCACCTTGGGCTATGGCTACACCTTC
TRBJ2-7	TRBV5-4	-	-	CASSQGSSYEQYF	TGTGCCAGCTCCCAGGGGAGCTCCTACGAGCAGTACTTC
TRBJ2-4	TRBV6-5	-	-	CASSPQGLAKNIQYF	TGTGCCAGCAGTCCCCAGGGGCTAGCCAAAAACATTCAGTACTTC
TRBJ2-2	TRBV18	-	-	CASSPGLGNTGELFF	TGTGCCAGCTCACCGGGCCTGGGCAACACCGGGGAGCTGTTTTTT
TRBJ2-2	TRBV6-1	once	-	CASSLSAGELFF	TGTGCCAGCAGTCTTAGCGCCGGGGAGCTGTTTTTT
TRBJ2-6	TRBV7-2	-	-	CASNLGGSGANVLTF	TGTGCCAGCAACCTAGGAGGCTCTGGGGCCAACGTCCTGACTTTC
TRBJ2-7	TRBV7-2	-	-	CASSSTFYEQYF	TGTGCCAGCAGCTCCACTTTCTACGAGCAGTACTTC
TRBJ1-4	TRBV5-5	-	TRBD1	CASSGQGFNEKLFF	TGTGCCAGCAGCGGACAGGGCTTTAATGAAAAACTGTTTTTT
TRBJ2-7	TRBV7-9	few	TRBD2	CASSLRGVYEQYF	TGTGCCAGCAGCTTACGGGGGGTCTACGAGCAGTACTTC
TRBJ2-7	TRBV7-9	few	TRBD1	CASSPRNRGPEQYF	TGTGCCAGCAGCCCCCGCAACAGGGGGCCCGAGCAGTACTTC
TRBJ1-6	TRBV7-9	-	TRBD1	CASSLSGGTPSPLHF	TGTGCCAGCAGCTTATCAGGGGGCACGCCTTCACCCCTCCACTTT
TRBJ1-1	TRBV2	-	TRBD1	CASNPGQANTEAFF	TGTGCCAGCAACCCAGGACAGGCGAACACTGAAGCTTTCTTT
TRBJ2-1	TRBV2	-	TRBD2	CASSATSANEQFF	TGTGCCAGCAGTGCAACTAGCGCCAATGAGCAGTTCTTC
TRBJ2-7	TRBV7-9	-	TRBD2	CASSSRGNWGYEQYF	TGTGCCAGCAGCTCGCGGGGGAATTGGGGCTACGAGCAGTACTTC
TRBJ2-1	TRBV10-2	-	-	CASRDPRDSNRGLYNEQFF	TGCGCCAGCAGAGATCCCCGGGACAGCAACCGGGGGCTGTACAATGAGCAGTTCTTC
TRBJ1-1	TRBV5-1	-	-	CASTETVNTEAFF	TGCGCCAGCACCGAGACAGTAAACACTGAAGCTTTCTTT
TRBJ2-3	TRBV4-2	few	TRBD2	CASSQALLAGETTDTQYF	TGTGCCAGCAGCCAAGCCCTCCTAGCGGGGGAGACCACAGATACGCAGTATTTT
TRBJ2-1	TRBV27	-	TRBD2	CASSLGSGGVNEQFF	TGTGCCAGCAGTTTGGGTAGCGGGGGGGTCAATGAGCAGTTCTTC
TRBJ2-1	TRBV14	once	TRBD1	CASGRQGTYNEQFF	TGTGCCAGCGGAAGACAGGGGACATACAATGAGCAGTTCTTC
TRBJ1-5	TRBV27	once	TRBD1	CASSPGQTNQPQHF	TGTGCCAGCAGTCCGGGACAGACGAATCAGCCCCAGCATTTT
TRBJ2-3	TRBV5-1	-	-	CASSLDGVSTDTQYF	TGCGCCAGCAGCTTGGACGGGGTGAGCACAGATACGCAGTATTTT
TRBJ1-6	TRBV6-6	-	TRBD1	CASTSGQPNSPLHF	TGTGCCAGCACTTCGGGACAGCCTAATTCACCCCTCCACTTT
TRBJ1-1	TRBV27	-	-	CASSSNTEAFF	TGTGCCAGCAGTTCCAATACTGAAGCTTTCTTT
TRBJ2-1	TRBV4-2	-	-	CASSQNGGHLTATRGNEQFF	TGTGCCAGCAGCCAAAACGGGGGGCACCTAACGGCCACTCGTGGCAATGAGCAGTTCTTC
TRBJ1-1	TRBV4-3	-	-	CASSQGSTRAFF	TGCGCCAGCAGCCAGGGCTCGACGAGAGCTTTCTTT